This T cell receptor (beta chain) was profiled in a study of CD8 T cells in cerebrospinal fluid in Alzheimer's disease. Measured by frequency, this clonotype is medium-sized (0.01 to 0.1%). Antigen specificity is unknown. Regarding the study as a whole: EBV-specific clones were neither the most expanded nor enriched in Alzheimer's patients.

The length of the CDR3 is 15 residues. TCRdb reprocessed the 10x single-cell sequencing reads and keeps a single row for each CDR3 protein, giving no DNA. This table holds roughly 1,600 distinct CDR3 sequences. The specimen was cerebrospinal fluid. The source of this sequence is a human donor in good health. The chain has TRBV12-3 or TRBV12-4 and TRBJ2-1; TCRdb gives TRBD2 as the D gene, but with no DNA this cannot be confirmed. The CDR3 here is CASSLGLARNNEQFF.